This is a list of T cell receptor beta chains from one sample in a study of cytomegalovirus exposure and HLA in healthy donors. The assay was immunoSEQ multiplex PCR, and TCRdb's table has in-frame clones only and misses some. The profile shows roughly 93,000 clones, about four fifths of them singletons. Sequenced input: PBMCs. These receptors originate from a man younger than 35 in good health and CMV-seropositive. CDR3s leave out the opening cysteine and the closing phenylalanine or tryptophan. The order of the fields is V gene, CDR3 protein.

v_call: TRBV6-1
cdr3_aa: ASSETITGGLEQF

v_call: TRBV5-5
cdr3_aa: ASSNWTGRNVYEQY

v_call: TRBV2
cdr3_aa: ASSGSFFVGEGRNTEAF

v_call: TRBV30
cdr3_aa: AWSVLAGDTQY

v_call: TRBV29-1
cdr3_aa: SVNPLAGAQAVGETQY

v_call: TRBV19
cdr3_aa: ASRDRDRTQY

v_call: TRBV30
cdr3_aa: AWRRGGSGTQY

v_call: TRBV10-1
cdr3_aa: ASSESAASEQY

v_call: TRBV6-1
cdr3_aa: ASSPTGTGNYGYT

v_call: TRBV19
cdr3_aa: ASRRLAGGSGQNEQF

v_call: TRBV13
cdr3_aa: ASTYQGKETQY

v_call: TRBV19
cdr3_aa: ASSPTRGGGYT

v_call: TRBV5-4
cdr3_aa: ASSPSGGGGSGIQY

v_call: TRBV5-1
cdr3_aa: ASSQDRGQETQY

v_call: TRBV28
cdr3_aa: ASSPDGQGNNSPLH

v_call: TRBV15
cdr3_aa: ATSRTRGQGGNQPQH

v_call: TRBV27
cdr3_aa: ASRDFRVNTEAF

v_call: TRBV5-1
cdr3_aa: ASSLSPRGQPQH

v_call: TRBV7-8
cdr3_aa: ASSLDSTGNTIY

v_call: TRBV7-9
cdr3_aa: ASSSSGTGWF

v_call: TRBV4-1
cdr3_aa: ASSQGESSGNTIY

v_call: TRBV7-8
cdr3_aa: ASSLARGLSNQPQH

v_call: TRBV6-5
cdr3_aa: ASTNSGYGYT

v_call: TRBV30
cdr3_aa: AWSGQGYEKLF

v_call: TRBV9
cdr3_aa: ASSPHSVGEPQH

v_call: TRBV6-4
cdr3_aa: ASSPWTGNGYT

v_call: TRBV28
cdr3_aa: ASSGRTGFGYT

v_call: TRBV7-3
cdr3_aa: ASSLNPWDSYNEQF

v_call: TRBV27
cdr3_aa: ATMSPSGNEQF

v_call: TRBV11-1
cdr3_aa: ASSFGETPY